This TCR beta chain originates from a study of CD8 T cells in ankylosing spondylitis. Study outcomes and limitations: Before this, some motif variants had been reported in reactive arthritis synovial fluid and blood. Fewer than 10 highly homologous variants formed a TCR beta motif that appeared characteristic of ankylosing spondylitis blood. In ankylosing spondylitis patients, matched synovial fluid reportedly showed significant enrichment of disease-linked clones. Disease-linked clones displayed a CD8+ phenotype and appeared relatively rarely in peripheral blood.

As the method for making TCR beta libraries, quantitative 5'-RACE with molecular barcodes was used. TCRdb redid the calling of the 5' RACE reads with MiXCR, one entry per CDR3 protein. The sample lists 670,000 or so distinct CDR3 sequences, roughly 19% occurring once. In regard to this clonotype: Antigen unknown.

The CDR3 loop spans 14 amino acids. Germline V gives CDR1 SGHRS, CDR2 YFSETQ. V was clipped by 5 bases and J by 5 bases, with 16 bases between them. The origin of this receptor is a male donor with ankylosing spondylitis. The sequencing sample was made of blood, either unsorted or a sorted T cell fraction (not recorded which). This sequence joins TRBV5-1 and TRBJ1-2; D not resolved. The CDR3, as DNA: TGCGCCAGCAGACAGACAAGCTCTTTTTATGGCTACACCTTC. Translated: CASRQTSSFYGYTF.